Shown below are 2 T cell receptor beta chains from a single sample sequenced in a study of kidney transplant recipient with SARS-CoV-2 infection. TCRdb recomputed calls from the reads with MiXCR, one row per CDR3 protein. The data contain fewer than 250,000 distinct CDR3 sequences, 25% to 30% of them singletons. Sequences were derived from a blood sample, sampled at baseline and between days 110 and 120 from a kidney transplant recipient. These receptors were collected from a male patient in his 30s who had COVID-19 and was a kidney transplant recipient. Some T cells may be the graft donor's.

As regards this clonotype: This could be a read error, since a much larger clone is one nucleotide away. The rearrangement links TRBV9 to TRBJ2-2; no firm D call. CDR1 is SGDLS and CDR2 is YYNGEE in the germline V gene. The V and J ends lost 5 bases and 4 bases respectively, with 12 bases between them. The CDR3 totals 14 residues. The CDR3, as DNA: TGTGCCAGCAGACCTCAAATGAGCACCGGGGAGCTGTTTTTT. Residues: CASRPQMSTGELFF.

This clonotype was detected a few times. The rearrangement joins TRBV7-9 to TRBJ2-7; D uncertain. In germline, CDR1 is SEHNR, CDR2 FQNEAQ (reference sequence). The CDR3 consists of 12 residues. Trimming shortened V by 10 bases and J by 5 bases, and 15 bases separated the two germline ends. CDR3 amino acids: CANQYPGDEQYF. CDR3 coding DNA: TGTGCCAACCAATATCCCGGTGACGAGCAGTACTTC.